The T cell receptor beta chain described here comes from a study of blood T cells in healthy people across ages. This CDR3 spans 9 amino acids. Germline V gives CDR1 SGHTA, CDR2 FQGNSA. Trimming stripped 6 bases from V and 18 bases from J, with 9 bases between. Sample-barcoded 5' priming and a J-beta primer mix drove a second PCR of roughly 6 to 12 cycles. TCRdb recomputed calls from the 5' RACE reads with MiXCR, one row per CDR3 protein. Of roughly 790,000 distinct CDR3 sequences in the sample, roughly 45% were seen once. Isolation yielded PBMCs, at least 7 million per sample, in every case. The clonotype originates from a woman aged 55 to 70 in good health. The gene calls are TRBV7-2 and TRBJ2-6, with a weak D call TRBD1 (5 bases). Sequencing was carried out using blood. The chain's CDR3 is CASSFTGTF. CDR3 bases: TGTGCCAGCAGTTTTACAGGGACTTTC.